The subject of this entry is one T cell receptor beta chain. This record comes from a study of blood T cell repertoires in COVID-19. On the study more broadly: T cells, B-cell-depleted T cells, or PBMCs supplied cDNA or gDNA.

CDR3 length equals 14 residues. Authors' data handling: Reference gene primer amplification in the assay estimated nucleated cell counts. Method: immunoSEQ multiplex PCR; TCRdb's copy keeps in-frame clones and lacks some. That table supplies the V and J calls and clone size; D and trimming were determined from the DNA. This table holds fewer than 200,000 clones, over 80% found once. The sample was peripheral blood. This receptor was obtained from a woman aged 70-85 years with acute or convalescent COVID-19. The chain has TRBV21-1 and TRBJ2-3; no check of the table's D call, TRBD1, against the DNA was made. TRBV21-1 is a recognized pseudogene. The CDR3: CASSRQGRTDTQYF. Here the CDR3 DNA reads TGTGCCAGCAGCAGACAGGGACGCACAGATACGCAGTATTTT.